Below, 16 T cell receptor beta chains from the same sample are listed, as sequenced in a study of blood T cell repertoires in COVID-19. The repertoire was sequenced with immunoSEQ multiplex PCR; TCRdb's copy has only in-frame clones and lacks some. This table has about 41,000 clones, under 85% appearing once. Specimen: peripheral blood. The receptor source for this set is a woman aged 80 or over with acute or convalescent COVID-19.

CDR3 DNA sequence: TGTGCCAGCAGTTCCGGGACTAGCGGACAAGAGACCCAGTACTTC. It specifies CASSSGTSGQETQYF. V gene TRBV6-4 combines with J gene TRBJ2-5; 11 bases align to TRBD2. CDR1 and CDR2 from the germline V gene are MRHNA and SNTAGT. The CDR3 runs to 15 residues. After removal of 5 bases from V and 2 bases from J, the junction contained 4 bases not matched to a gene.

The rearrangement joins TRBV24-1 to TRBJ1-2, with D possibly being TRBD1 (6 bases). V lost 5 bases to trimming and J lost 6 bases, with 18 bases between them. Germline V lookup: CDR1 KGHDR, CDR2 SFDVKD. The CDR3 length is 15 residues. As DNA, the CDR3 is TGTGCCACCAGTGTCGAGGGGGGGGGAAGGGATGGCTACACCTTC. Its protein product is CATSVEGGGRDGYTF.

This clone showed up just a few times. V usage is TRBV6-6 and J usage is TRBJ2-7; 9 nucleotides line up with TRBD1. J was trimmed by 5 bases and V by 6 bases; bases with no gene match: 8. CDR3 length: 14 residues. CDR1 is MNHNY, CDR2 SVGAGI, per germline (reference sequence). CDR3 bases: TGTGCCAGCAGCTCGGGACAGGGCGGCCACGAGCAGTACTTC. This translates into CASSSGQGGHEQYF.

This CDR3 reads CSVGVVRAGADEQYF. Written as DNA, the CDR3 is TGCAGCGTTGGGGTGGTTCGGGCAGGGGCGGACGAGCAGTACTTC. The V call is TRBV29-1, the J call TRBJ2-7, with D maybe TRBD1 (6 bases). The CDR3 is 15 amino acids. V lost 4 bases to trimming and J lost 5 bases, with 21 bases between them. In germline, CDR1 is SQVTM, CDR2 ANQGSEA.

The chain couples TRBV6-2 or TRBV6-3 to TRBJ1-2; no definite D call. The germline gives CDR1 MNHEY, CDR2 SVGEGT. The CDR3 runs to 15 residues. V lost 5 bases to trimming and J lost 2 bases, with 15 bases between them. The CDR3 nucleotides read TGTGCCAGCAGTCTATACCCTGAGGGCAACTATGGCTACACCTTC. Its protein is CASSLYPEGNYGYTF.

The rearrangement joins TRBV10-3 to TRBJ1-1; D gene unclear. The CDR3 loop spans 15 amino acids. Trimming left V 0 bases short and J 1 base short, with 9 bases between. Germline V lookup: CDR1 ENHRY, CDR2 SYGVKD. This chain's CDR3 is CAISESMGPNTEAFF. The CDR3 DNA reads TGTGCCATCAGTGAGTCGATGGGCCCGAACACTGAAGCTTTCTTT.

This sequence joins TRBV3-1 (or the pseudogene TRBV3-2) and TRBJ2-3; 15 nucleotides match TRBD2. Trimming at V came to 4 bases and at J to 6 bases, leaving 8 bases not matched to a gene. Germline CDR1 LGHDT, CDR2 YNNKEL (reference sequence). The CDR3 spans 17 residues. The CDR3 sequence is CASSLGLAGGNGDTQYF. CDR3 nucleotides: TGTGCCAGCAGCCTGGGACTAGCGGGGGGAAACGGGGATACGCAGTATTTT.

This clone was seen a few times. The V gene is TRBV13, the J gene TRBJ1-1; 8 bases map to TRBD1. After removal of 4 bases from V and 0 bases from J, the junction contained 7 bases not matched to a gene. The CDR3 spans 16 residues. Germline loops: CDR1 PRHDT, CDR2 FYEKMQ (reference sequence). This chain's CDR3 is CASSSQTGALNTEAFF. In DNA form, the CDR3 reads TGTGCCAGCAGCTCTCAGACAGGGGCGCTGAACACTGAAGCTTTCTTT.

In this sample, this clone turned up a few times. This chain links TRBV29-1 with TRBJ1-4; 9 bases are shared with TRBD1. J lost 8 bases, V lost 7 bases, and 14 bases had no gene match. CDR3 length equals 15 residues. Germline V lookup: CDR1 SQVTM, CDR2 ANQGSEA. The CDR3 sequence: CSAGFGGTGREKLFF. In DNA, the CDR3 is TGCAGCGCTGGATTTGGGGGGACAGGGAGGGAAAAACTGTTTTTT.

The chain couples TRBV3-1 (or the pseudogene TRBV3-2) to TRBJ2-7, with TRBD1 matching over 7 bases. After removal of 4 bases from V and 6 bases from J, the junction contained 6 bases not matched to a gene. The CDR3 sequence is 13 residues long. From germline, CDR1 is LGHDT and CDR2 YNNKEL (reference sequence). In nucleotides, the CDR3 is TGTGCCAGCAGCCCCCATAGGGACAGCGAGCAGTACTTC. Translated: CASSPHRDSEQYF.

This sequence joins TRBV6-2 or TRBV6-3 and TRBJ2-7; D remains ambiguous. This CDR3 region has 14 residues. Germline loops: CDR1 MNHEY, CDR2 SVGEGT. V lost 2 bases and J 3 bases, leaving 11 bases between the germline ends. In nucleotides, the CDR3 is TGTGCCAGCAGTTACCAAAATCCGGGCTACGAGCAGTACTTC. Its protein product is CASSYQNPGYEQYF.

This clone occurred once. The V gene is TRBV28, the J gene TRBJ1-1, with 9 bases fitting TRBD1. Germline CDR1 MDHEN, CDR2 SYDVKM. Unmatched junction bases numbered 8, after V lost 7 bases and J lost 5 bases. The CDR3 runs 14 residues. The CDR3 reads CASKTGGKGTEAFF. DNA of the CDR3: TGTGCCAGCAAGACAGGGGGGAAAGGGACTGAAGCTTTCTTT. The full variable domain, its missing parts supplied by reference TRBV28 and TRBJ1-1, is DVKVTQSSRYLVKRTGEKVFLECVQDMDHENMFWYRQDPGLGLRLIYFSYDVKMKEKGDIPEGYSVSREKKERFSLILESASTNQTSMYLCASKTGGKGTEAFFGQGTRLTVV.

The chain recombines TRBV7-3 with TRBJ1-2, with D unclear. Trimming shortened V by 2 bases and J by 4 bases, and 8 bases separated the two germline ends. Per the germline V gene, CDR1 is SGHTA and CDR2 is FQGTGA. This CDR3 region has 13 residues. Here the CDR3 DNA reads TGTGCCAGCAGCTTACTGGGGAGCTATGGCTACACCTTC. It encodes CASSLLGSYGYTF.

The chain is built from TRBV5-4 and TRBJ2-1; tentatively, D is TRBD1 (5 bases). This CDR3 region has 17 residues. The V end was cut by 0 bases, the J end by 5 bases, with 18 bases between. Germline lookup yields CDR1 SGHNT and CDR2 YYREEE (reference sequence). CDR3 bases: TGTGCCAGCAGCTTGGGAAAGGACATATTAAGGCACAATGAGCAGTTCTTC. Protein: CASSLGKDILRHNEQFF.

The chain has TRBV4-1 and TRBJ1-2, with a possible D match to TRBD1 (5 bases). Germline lookup yields CDR1 MGHRA and CDR2 YSYEKL. The CDR3 runs to 15 residues. The V end lost 1 base, the J end lost 5 bases, and 14 bases lay between the germline ends. The CDR3 DNA reads as TGCGCCAGCAGCCAAGGCGGGGCGGAGGGGTATGGCTACACCTTC. Its protein is CASSQGGAEGYGYTF.

This clone was recorded a few times. The chain employs TRBV6-5 and TRBJ1-4; D not resolved. Germline V CDR1 and CDR2: MNHEY, SVGAGI. CDR3 length: 14 amino acids. V was cut by 6 bases and J by 8 bases, with 16 bases left in between. Here the CDR3 reads CASRDGLRGEKLFF. The CDR3 region has the DNA TGTGCCAGCAGAGACGGTCTTAGAGGGGAAAAACTGTTTTTT.